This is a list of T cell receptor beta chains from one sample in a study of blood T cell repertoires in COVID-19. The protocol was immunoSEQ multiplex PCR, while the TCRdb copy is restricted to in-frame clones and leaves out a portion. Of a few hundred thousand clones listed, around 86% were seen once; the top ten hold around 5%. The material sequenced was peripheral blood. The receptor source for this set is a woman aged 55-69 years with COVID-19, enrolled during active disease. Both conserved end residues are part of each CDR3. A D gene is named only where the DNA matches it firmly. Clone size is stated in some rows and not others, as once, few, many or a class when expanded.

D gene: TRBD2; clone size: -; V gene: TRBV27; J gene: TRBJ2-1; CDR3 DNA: TGTGCCAGCAGCACTCATAGCGGGAGCCGTGAGCAGTTCTTC; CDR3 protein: CASSTHSGSREQFF
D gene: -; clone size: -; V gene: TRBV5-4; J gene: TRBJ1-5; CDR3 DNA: TGTGCCAGCAGTCCCGACAGGAACCAGCCCCAGCATTTT; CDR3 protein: CASSPDRNQPQHF
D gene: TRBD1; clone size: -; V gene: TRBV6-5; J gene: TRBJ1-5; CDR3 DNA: TGTGCCAGCAGGGACAGGGGTTCGAGCAATCAGCCCCAGCATTTT; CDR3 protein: CASRDRGSSNQPQHF
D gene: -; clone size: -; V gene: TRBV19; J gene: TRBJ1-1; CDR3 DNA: TGTGCCGGACGTAGGCGGGACCATGATGAAGCTTTCTTT; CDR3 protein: CAGRRRDHDEAFF
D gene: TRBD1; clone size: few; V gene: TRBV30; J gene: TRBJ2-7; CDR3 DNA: TGTGCCTGGCAGCGGGACAGGGATCCAAAGCAGTACTTC; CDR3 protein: CAWQRDRDPKQYF
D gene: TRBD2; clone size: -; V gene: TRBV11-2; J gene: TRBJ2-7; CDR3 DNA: TGTGCCAGCAGCTCCCGGGTAGCGGGGTCCTACGAGCAGTACTTC; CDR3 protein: CASSSRVAGSYEQYF
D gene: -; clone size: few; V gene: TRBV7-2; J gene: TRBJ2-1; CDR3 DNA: TGTGCCAGCAGCTTAGGTGGGAGTCGGGTTATTGAGCAGTTCTTC; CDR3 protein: CASSLGGSRVIEQFF
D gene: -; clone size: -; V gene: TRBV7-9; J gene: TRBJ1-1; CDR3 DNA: TGTGCCAGCAGTTCGCTAATTACCACGGCTTTCTTT; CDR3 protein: CASSSLITTAFF
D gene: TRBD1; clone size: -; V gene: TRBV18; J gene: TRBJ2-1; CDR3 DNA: TGTGCCAGCTCACGACCGGGACAGAGCAATGAGCAGTTCTTC; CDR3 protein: CASSRPGQSNEQFF
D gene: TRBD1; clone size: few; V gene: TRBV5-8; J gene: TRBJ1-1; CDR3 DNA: TGTGCCAGCAGCTTCGGGACAGGGACCACTGAAGCTTTCTTT; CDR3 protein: CASSFGTGTTEAFF
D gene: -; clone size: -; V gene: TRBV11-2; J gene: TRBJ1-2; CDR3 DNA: TGTGCCAGCAGCGGGAGTGGGGGGAAGAGCTATGGCTACACCTTC; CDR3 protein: CASSGSGGKSYGYTF
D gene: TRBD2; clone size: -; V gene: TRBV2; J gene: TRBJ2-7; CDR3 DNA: TGTGCCAGCAGTGCCAGGGGGACTAGCGGCTACGAGCAGTACTTC; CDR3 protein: CASSARGTSGYEQYF
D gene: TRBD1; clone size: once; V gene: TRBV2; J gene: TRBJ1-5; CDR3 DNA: TGTGCCAGCAGAGCAGACAGGGCCGGATCGGGTCAGCCCCAGCATTTT; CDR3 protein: CASRADRAGSGQPQHF
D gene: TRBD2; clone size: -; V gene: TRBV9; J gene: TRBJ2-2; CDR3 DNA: TGTGCCAGCAGCGCACTAGCGGGAGTTCCCACCGGGGAGCTGTTTTTT; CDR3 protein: CASSALAGVPTGELFF
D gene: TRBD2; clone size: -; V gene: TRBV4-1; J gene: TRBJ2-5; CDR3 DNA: TGCGCCAGCAGCCAAAGGACCTTAGCGGGAGCTGAGACCCAGTACTTC; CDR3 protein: CASSQRTLAGAETQYF
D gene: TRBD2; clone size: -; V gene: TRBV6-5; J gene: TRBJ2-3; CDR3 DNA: TGTGCCAGCAGGGCCGGGACTATATCAACAGATACGCAGTATTTT; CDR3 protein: CASRAGTISTDTQYF
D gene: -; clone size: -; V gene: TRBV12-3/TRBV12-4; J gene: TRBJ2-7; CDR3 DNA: TGTGCCAGCAGTTCGAGGTACGAGCAGTACTTC; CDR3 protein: CASSSRYEQYF
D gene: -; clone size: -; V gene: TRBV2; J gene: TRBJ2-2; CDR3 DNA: TGTGCCAGCTCTACCTCCCTTGCGGCGGTGGGTGAGGACGGGGAGCTGTTTTTT; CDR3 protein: CASSTSLAAVGEDGELFF
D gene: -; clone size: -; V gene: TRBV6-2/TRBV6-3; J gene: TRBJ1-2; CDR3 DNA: TGTGCCAGCAGTTATTGGGGCGGATCGCCCAATGGCTACACCTTC; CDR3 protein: CASSYWGGSPNGYTF
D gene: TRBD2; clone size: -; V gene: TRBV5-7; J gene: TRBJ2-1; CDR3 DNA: TGTGCCAGCAGCGTACCCGGGACTAGCGGCTCCTACAATGAGCAGTTCTTC; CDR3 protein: CASSVPGTSGSYNEQFF
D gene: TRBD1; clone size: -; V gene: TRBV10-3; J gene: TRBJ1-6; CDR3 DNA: TGTGCCATCGGCTTGGGACAGCCAAGTTCACCCCTCCACTTT; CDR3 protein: CAIGLGQPSSPLHF
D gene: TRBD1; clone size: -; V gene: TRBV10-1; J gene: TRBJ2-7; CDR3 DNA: TGCGCCAGCAGTGAGAGGTGGACAGGGTACGAGCAGTACTTC; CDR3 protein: CASSERWTGYEQYF
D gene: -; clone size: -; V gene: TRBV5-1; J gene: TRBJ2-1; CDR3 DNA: TGCGCCAGCAGCTGGACCCCCCTAGCTCAGTTCTTC; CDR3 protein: CASSWTPLAQFF
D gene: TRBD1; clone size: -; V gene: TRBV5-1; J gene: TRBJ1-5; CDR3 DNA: TGCGCCAGCAGCTTGGGACAGGGGCCACAGGGAGAGCCCCAGCATTTT; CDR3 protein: CASSLGQGPQGEPQHF
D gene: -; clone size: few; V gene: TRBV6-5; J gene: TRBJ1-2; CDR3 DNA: TGTGCCAGCTTCCTTGGGGGGGGGCATGGCTACACCTTC; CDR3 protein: CASFLGGGHGYTF
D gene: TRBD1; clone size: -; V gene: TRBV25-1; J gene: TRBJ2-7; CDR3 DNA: TGTGCCAGCAGTCCCCCGGGACAGGGGAGCTCCTACGAGCAGTACTTC; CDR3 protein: CASSPPGQGSSYEQYF
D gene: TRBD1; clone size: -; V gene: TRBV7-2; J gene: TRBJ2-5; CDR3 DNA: TGTGCCAGCAGCTTACATCTGGGACAGGGGCTTGAGACCCAGTACTTC; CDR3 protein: CASSLHLGQGLETQYF
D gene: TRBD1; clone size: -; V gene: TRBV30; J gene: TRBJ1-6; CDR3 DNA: TGTGCCTGGAGTGACGGGACAGGGTGGAATTCACCCCTCCACTTT; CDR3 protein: CAWSDGTGWNSPLHF